These 25 T cell receptor beta chains came from one sample sequenced in a study of T cell changes during pregnancy in multiple sclerosis. Sequencing was performed with immunoSEQ multiplex PCR; in TCRdb, only in-frame clones are kept and a portion is missing. There are 50,000 or so clones in the sample; about 91% occur only once, and 0.95% to 1.5% lies in the top ten. Specimen: peripheral blood, collected after pregnancy. Source of these receptors: a female donor in good health, enrolled as a control in a pregnancy study.

This chain links TRBV7-2 with TRBJ1-5, with 8 bases matching TRBD1. This CDR3 is built from 15 residues. With V trimmed by 1 base and J by 4 bases, 3 bases remained unmatched. Germline-derived CDR1 and CDR2 are SGHTA and FQGNSA. The chain's CDR3 is CASSLENRGNQPQHF. The CDR3 DNA sequence: TGTGCCAGCAGCTTAGAGAACAGGGGGAATCAGCCCCAGCATTTT. Supplemented by reference TRBV7-2 and TRBJ1-5, the full variable domain reads GAGVSQSPSNKVTEKGKDVELRCDPISGHTALYWYRQSLGQGLEFLIYFQGNSAPDKSGLPSDRFSAERTGGSVSTLTIQRTQQEDSAVYLCASSLENRGNQPQHFGDGTRLSIL.

This sequence joins TRBV19 and TRBJ1-1; tentatively, D is TRBD1 (5 bases). The CDR3 has 15 residues. Trimming removed 1 base from V and 5 bases from J, with 14 bases in between. The V gene's germline CDR1 is LNHDA and CDR2 SQIVND (reference sequence). CDR3 sequence reads: CASSIGQGRTTEAFF. In DNA, the CDR3 is TGTGCCAGTAGTATAGGTCAGGGAAGGACGACTGAAGCTTTCTTT. Full variable domain (missing parts from reference TRBV19 and TRBJ1-1): DGGITQSPKYLFRKEGQNVTLSCEQNLNHDAMYWYRQDPGQGLRLIYYSQIVNDFQKGDIAEGYSVSREKKESFPLTVTSAQKNPTAFYLCASSIGQGRTTEAFFGQGTRLTVV.

The rearrangement uses TRBV14 and TRBJ2-5; D gene unclear. CDR3 length: 13 residues. The germline gives CDR1 SGHDN, CDR2 FVKESK. V was pared by 4 bases and J by 3 bases, with 9 bases between. In DNA, the CDR3 is TGTGCCAGCAGCCGCGGTTTTGAAGAGACCCAGTACTTC. Its translation is CASSRGFEETQYF.

This chain links TRBV4-2 with TRBJ1-4; 10 bases agree with TRBD1. Germline-derived CDR1 and CDR2 are LGHNA and YNFKEQ. The V and J ends lost 4 bases and 7 bases, in that order; junction bases with no gene match: 3. There are 14 residues in the CDR3. The CDR3 region is CASSRGTGVEKLFF. In DNA form, the CDR3 reads TGTGCCAGCAGCCGAGGGACAGGGGTTGAAAAACTGTTTTTT.

The V gene is TRBV6-1, the J gene TRBJ2-2, with D possibly matching TRBD1 (5 bases). The CDR3 has 15 residues. CDR1 is MNHNS and CDR2 is SASEGT in the germline V gene. Trimming cost V 1 base and J 8 bases, with 14 bases left between them. The CDR3 bases are TGTGCCAGCAGTGAAGTGGCAGGGCCCTTAGGGGAGCTGTTTTTT. It translates to CASSEVAGPLGELFF.

This clone was found once. The CDR3 reads CASRALAGGQSIEQYF. The CDR3 DNA is TGCGCCAGCAGAGCCTTAGCGGGGGGCCAGTCGATAGAGCAGTACTTC. The chain uses TRBV5-1 and TRBJ2-7; 10 nucleotides align to TRBD2. The CDR3 covers 16 residues. CDR1 is SGHRS and CDR2 is YFSETQ in the germline V gene. The J segment lost 7 bases and the V segment lost 5 bases, leaving 15 bases of the junction unmatched.

This clone was seen once. The gene calls are TRBV7-9 and TRBJ2-1; maybe TRBD2 (7 bases). With 3 bases removed from V and 7 bases from J, the gap between germline ends came to 13 bases. CDR3 length: 14 amino acids. Germline V lookup: CDR1 SEHNR, CDR2 FQNEAQ (reference sequence). The CDR3: CASSFGGGRNEQFF. DNA for the CDR3: TGTGCCAGCAGCTTTGGGGGGGGGCGAAATGAGCAGTTCTTC. The full variable domain, with the rest looked up from reference TRBV7-9 and TRBJ2-1, is DTGVSQNPRHKITKRGQNVTFRCDPISEHNRLYWYRQTLGQGPEFLTYFQNEAQLEKSRLLSDRFSAERPKGSFSTLEIQRTEQGDSAMYLCASSFGGGRNEQFFGPGTRLTVL.

This chain joins TRBV15 and TRBJ2-3; 9 bases map to TRBD1. Germline V gives CDR1 LNHNV, CDR2 YYDKDF (reference sequence). The V and J ends lost 5 bases and 1 base, in that order; junction bases with no gene match: 4. The CDR3 is 15 amino acids. The chain's CDR3 is CATSGRTGGTDTQYF. The DNA for the CDR3 is TGTGCCACCAGCGGGAGGACAGGGGGCACAGATACGCAGTATTTT.

CDR3 region: CASSAGYPPYEQYF. CDR3 DNA sequence: TGTGCCAGTAGTGCCGGTTATCCCCCCTACGAGCAGTACTTC. The rearrangement links TRBV19 to TRBJ2-7; D is ambiguous. V was shortened by 5 bases and J by 2 bases, with 13 bases between the two germline ends. Germline CDR1 and CDR2: LNHDA and SQIVND (reference sequence). The CDR3 extends over 14 amino acids.

In DNA form, the CDR3 reads TGTGCCAGCTCACCTATGGGGACACGCGGGGGTAATGAAAAACTGTTTTTT. This translates into CASSPMGTRGGNEKLFF. J is TRBJ1-4 and V is TRBV18; tentative D call: TRBD1 (6 bases). V lost 3 bases and J 4 bases, leaving 18 bases between the germline ends. The length of the CDR3 is 17 residues. The germline V gene encodes CDR1 KGHSH and CDR2 LQKENI.

CDR3 amino acids: CASSQGQGINQPQHF. CDR3 DNA: TGTGCCAGCAGCCAAGGACAGGGGATCAATCAGCCCCAGCATTTT. The gene calls are TRBV5-8 and TRBJ1-5; 9 bases are shared with TRBD1. V lost 4 bases to trimming and J lost 3 bases; unmatched junction nucleotides: 5. The CDR3 extends over 15 amino acids. The germline V gene encodes CDR1 SGHTS and CDR2 YDEGEE. The complete variable domain, with remaining parts taken from reference TRBV5-8 and TRBJ1-5, reads EAGVTQSPTHLIKTRGQQATLRCSPISGHTSVYWYQQALGLGLQFLLWYDEGEERNRGNFPPRFSGRQFPNYSSELNVNALELEDSALYLCASSQGQGINQPQHFGDGTRLSIL.

The J gene is TRBJ2-2, the V gene TRBV14; D is uncertain. The germline gives CDR1 SGHDN, CDR2 FVKESK. The germline V and J ends were trimmed by 2 bases and 5 bases, with 3 bases remaining between them. This CDR3 region has 12 residues. Here the CDR3 reads CASSQYTGELFF. The CDR3 DNA is TGTGCCAGCAGCCAATATACCGGGGAGCTGTTTTTT.

The chain uses TRBV4-1 and TRBJ2-5; perhaps TRBD1 as D (6 bases). V gave up 0 bases and J gave up 5 bases, with 13 bases separating them. The CDR3 extends over 15 amino acids. Germline lookup yields CDR1 MGHRA and CDR2 YSYEKL. The DNA of the CDR3 is TGCGCCAGCAGCCAAGAGCATCAAAGGGGGGAGACCCAGTACTTC. Encoded protein: CASSQEHQRGETQYF.

V and J are TRBV25-1 and TRBJ2-5; 10 positions match TRBD2. Per the germline V gene, CDR1 is MGHDK and CDR2 is SYGVNS. The CDR3 length is 16 residues. With 4 bases clipped from V and 2 bases from J, the junction kept 7 bases outside the gene matches. DNA for the CDR3: TGTGCCAGCAGTGTCGCTAGCGGGAGCGGGCAAGAGACCCAGTACTTC. Encoded protein: CASSVASGSGQETQYF. Based on the CDR3 plus reference TRBV25-1 and TRBJ2-5, the full variable domain is EADIYQTPRYLVIGTGKKITLECSQTMGHDKMYWYQQDPGMELHLIHYSYGVNSTEKGDLSSESTVSRIRTEHFPLTLESARPSHTSQYLCASSVASGSGQETQYFGPGTRLLVL.

This chain links TRBV7-9 with TRBJ1-2, with TRBD1 as a possible D gene (6 bases). The CDR3 is made up of 14 amino acids. Germline V gene data show CDR1 as SEHNR and CDR2 as FQNEAQ (reference sequence). The germline V and J ends were trimmed by 2 bases and 4 bases, with 11 bases remaining between them. The CDR3: CASSLPSRGYGYTF. CDR3 nucleotide sequence: TGTGCCAGCAGCTTACCGTCCAGGGGCTATGGCTACACCTTC.

This clone turned up a few times. J is TRBJ2-5 and V is TRBV14; a possible D gene is TRBD2 (5 bases). The CDR3 consists of 14 residues. Germline loops: CDR1 SGHDN, CDR2 FVKESK. Trimming removed 1 base at V and 9 bases at J, with 15 bases between. The CDR3 region has the DNA TGTGCCAGCAGCCAAGCCCCCCAGGTCGGGGCCCAGTACTTC. Translated: CASSQAPQVGAQYF.

V gene TRBV6-6 combines with J gene TRBJ2-7; TRBD1 matches 7 bases. Per the germline V gene, CDR1 is MNHNY and CDR2 is SVGAGI (reference sequence). This CDR3 comprises 13 residues. Trimming took 7 bases from V and 2 from J; bases not matched to a gene: 5. In nucleotides, the CDR3 is TGTGCCAGCACCCGGGACAGACCCTACGAGCAGTACTTC. Translation: CASTRDRPYEQYF.

The chain carries TRBV15 and TRBJ1-1; D uncertain. CDR1 is LNHNV, CDR2 YYDKDF, per germline (reference sequence). V lost 3 bases, J lost 1 base, and 15 bases lay in between. The CDR3 totals 16 residues. The DNA for the CDR3 is TGTGCCACCAGCAGCGATCCGGGGTACGGGAACACTGAAGCTTTCTTT. Its translation: CATSSDPGYGNTEAFF.

This chain joins TRBV25-1 and TRBJ2-5, with 8 nucleotides matching TRBD1. The CDR3 runs to 13 residues. CDR1 is MGHDK, CDR2 SYGVNS, per germline. V trimming: 1 base; J trimming: 5 bases; junction bases outside the gene matches: 0. This CDR3 reads CASSEWTGETQYF. CDR3 DNA sequence: TGTGCCAGCAGTGAATGGACAGGGGAGACCCAGTACTTC.

The chain carries TRBV6-1 and TRBJ1-2; 10 bases line up with TRBD1. Germline CDR1 is MNHNS and CDR2 is SASEGT. V lost 2 bases to trimming and J lost 5 bases; unmatched junction nucleotides: 8. The CDR3 is 16 residues long. In DNA, the CDR3 is TGTGCCAGCAGTGAATCCCGGCGGGGACAGGGGTATGGCTACACCTTC. It translates to CASSESRRGQGYGYTF.

The chain links TRBV10-3 to TRBJ1-4; no clear D. This CDR3 is 13 amino acids long. V was clipped by 3 bases and J by 8 bases, with 10 bases between them. Germline values: CDR1 ENHRY, CDR2 SYGVKD. The CDR3 coding sequence is TGTGCCATCAGTGACCAGGAGGGAGAAAAACTGTTTTTT. It encodes CAISDQEGEKLFF.

Concerning this clone itself: Sequence at one end of the junction differs from germline and may be a read error. The gene calls are TRBV19 and TRBJ1-2; D gene ambiguous. This CDR3 has 11 amino acids. Germline CDR1 reads LNHDA; CDR2 reads SQIVND (reference sequence). The CDR3 sequence: CASSYGTVVVF. The CDR3 region has the DNA TGTGCCAGTAGTTACGGTACCGTTGTGGTTTTC.

The DNA for the CDR3 is TGTGCCAGCAGCTTACTAGCGGGAGTGGGTGAGCAGTTCTTC. Its protein is CASSLLAGVGEQFF. The genes are TRBV13 and TRBJ2-1; TRBD2 agrees at 10 bases. Germline V lookup: CDR1 PRHDT, CDR2 FYEKMQ (reference sequence). CDR3 size: 14 residues. The V gene end was trimmed by 2 bases and the J gene end by 9 bases; junction bases not matched to a gene: 4.

The chain employs TRBV6-4 and TRBJ2-6; no clear D. V gave up 8 bases and J gave up 0 bases, with 5 bases separating them. The CDR3 loop spans 13 amino acids. CDR1 is MRHNA and CDR2 is SNTAGT in the germline V gene. CDR3 residues: CASSDSGANVLTF. In DNA, the CDR3 is TGTGCCAGCTCAGACTCTGGGGCCAACGTCCTGACTTTC.

The rearrangement joins TRBV27 to TRBJ2-1; the D is unclear. Trimming took 2 bases from V and 5 from J, leaving 7 bases between them. Germline lookup yields CDR1 MNHEY and CDR2 SMNVEV (reference sequence). This CDR3 has 13 amino acids. The CDR3 reads CASSLNRHNEQFF. DNA for the CDR3: TGTGCCAGCAGTTTAAATCGTCACAATGAGCAGTTCTTC.